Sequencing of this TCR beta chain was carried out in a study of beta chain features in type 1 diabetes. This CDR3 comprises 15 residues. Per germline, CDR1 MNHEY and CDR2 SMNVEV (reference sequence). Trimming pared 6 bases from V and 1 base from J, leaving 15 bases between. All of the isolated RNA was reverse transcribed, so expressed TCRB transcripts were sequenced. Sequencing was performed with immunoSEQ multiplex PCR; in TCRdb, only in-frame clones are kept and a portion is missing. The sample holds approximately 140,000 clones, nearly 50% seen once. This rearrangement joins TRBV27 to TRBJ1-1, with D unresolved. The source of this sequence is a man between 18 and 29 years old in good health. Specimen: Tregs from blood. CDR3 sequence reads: CASRTGSGANTEAFF. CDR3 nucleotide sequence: TGTGCCAGCAGAACTGGGTCCGGAGCGAACACTGAAGCTTTCTTT.